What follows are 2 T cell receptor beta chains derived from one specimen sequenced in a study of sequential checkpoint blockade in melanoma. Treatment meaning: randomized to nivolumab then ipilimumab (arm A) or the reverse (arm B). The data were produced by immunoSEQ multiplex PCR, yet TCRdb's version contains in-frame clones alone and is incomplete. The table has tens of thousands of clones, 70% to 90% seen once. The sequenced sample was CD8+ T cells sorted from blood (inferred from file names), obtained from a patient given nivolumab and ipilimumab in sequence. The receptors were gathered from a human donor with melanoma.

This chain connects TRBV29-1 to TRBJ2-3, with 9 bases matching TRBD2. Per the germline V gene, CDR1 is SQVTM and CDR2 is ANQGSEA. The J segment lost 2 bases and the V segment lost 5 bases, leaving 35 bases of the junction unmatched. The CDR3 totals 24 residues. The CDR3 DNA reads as TGCAGCGTTCTGGGTTACTTTGGTAGCGGGAGCGTCCACTGGCGGAAGGCGAACACAGATACGCAGTATTTT. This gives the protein CSVLGYFGSGSVHWRKANTDTQYF.

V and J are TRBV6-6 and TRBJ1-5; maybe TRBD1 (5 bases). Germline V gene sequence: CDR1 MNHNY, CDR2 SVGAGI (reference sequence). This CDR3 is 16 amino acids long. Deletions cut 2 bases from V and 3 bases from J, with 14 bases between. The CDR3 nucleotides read TGTGCCAGCAGTTACGATGCTACAGGTTACAATCAGCCCCAGCATTTT. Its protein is CASSYDATGYNQPQHF.